This TCR beta chain was identified in a study of cytomegalovirus exposure and HLA in healthy donors. The V gene lost 0 bases and the J gene lost 0 bases, with 3 bases spanning the gap. The germline gives CDR1 LGHNA, CDR2 YSLEER. The CDR3 is 15 amino acids. A multiplex PCR was run with 60 Vbeta primers and 13 Jbeta primers. Only in-frame clones appear in the TCRdb table, and some are missing; sequencing was by immunoSEQ multiplex PCR. Of around 68,000 clones listed, 75% are singletons. The chain links TRBV4-3 to TRBJ1-6; D is unclear. The sequence derives from a woman in her twenties or thirties in good health and CMV-seropositive. Sequenced sample: PBMCs. The chain's CDR3 is CASSQDSSYNSPLHF. DNA for the CDR3: TGCGCCAGCAGCCAAGACAGCTCCTATAATTCACCCCTCCACTTT.